Below, 26 T cell receptor beta chains from the same sample are listed, as sequenced in a study of T cells in Graves' hyperthyroidism and ophthalmopathy. TCR beta CDR3 region amplification was performed from RNA transcripts. HTBI primers drove first-round RT-PCR of the TCR CDR3. Using its own MiXCR run on the multiplex PCR reads, TCRdb lists one record per CDR3 protein. The sample lists about 770,000 distinct CDR3 sequences; roughly 20% were seen once. The sequenced material came from blood. These receptors came from a woman between 45 and 60 years old with Graves' hyperthyroidism that later progressed to Graves' ophthalmopathy.

This clonotype appeared a few times. The chain joins TRBV27 to TRBJ2-7; TRBD1 aligns across 9 bases. Looked up from germline, CDR1 is MNHEY and CDR2 is SMNVEV (reference sequence). Trimming cost V 2 bases and J 2 bases; bases outside gene matches: 25. CDR3 length: 22 amino acids. The CDR3 coding sequence is TGTGCCAGCAGTTTAAACCCCATACAGGGGGCGCAGCGAGGGCGAAAGCCCTACGAGCAGTACTTC. As protein: CASSLNPIQGAQRGRKPYEQYF.

The J gene is TRBJ1-3, the V gene TRBV15; D remains ambiguous. V was clipped by 2 bases and J by 0 bases, with 5 bases between them. Germline lookup yields CDR1 LNHNV and CDR2 YYDKDF (reference sequence). The CDR3 has 14 amino acids. CDR3 residues: CATSRRSSGNTIYF. DNA of the CDR3: TGTGCCACCAGCAGACGGAGCTCTGGAAACACCATATATTTT. Combining the CDR3 with reference TRBV15 and TRBJ1-3 gives the whole variable domain DAMVIQNPRYQVTQFGKPVTLSCSQTLNHNVMYWYQQKSSQAPKLLFHYYDKDFNNEADTPDNFQSRRPNTSFCFLDIRSPGLGDTAMYLCATSRRSSGNTIYFGEGSWLTVV.

This clonotype was seen a few times. V is TRBV3-1 and J is TRBJ1-2; D gene ambiguous. The length of the CDR3 is 16 residues. The V gene lost 1 base and the J gene lost 1 base, with 13 bases spanning the gap. Germline-derived CDR1 and CDR2 are LGHDT and YNNKEL (reference sequence). CDR3 bases: TGTGCCAGCAGCCAAGTAGTCGGTGCCAATAACTATGGCTACACCTTC. Encoded protein: CASSQVVGANNYGYTF. Looking up the rest from reference TRBV3-1 and TRBJ1-2 gives the full variable domain: DTAVSQTPKYLVTQMGNDKSIKCEQNLGHDTMYWYKQDSKKFLKIMFSYNNKELIINETVPNRFSPKSPDKAHLNLHINSLELGDSAVYFCASSQVVGANNYGYTFGSGTRLTVV.

The chain is built from TRBV6-1 and TRBJ2-3; TRBD1 matches 7 bases. There are 15 residues in the CDR3. Germline trimming cut 2 bases from V and 1 base from J; bases unmatched to any gene: 3. Germline V lookup: CDR1 MNHNS, CDR2 SASEGT. CDR3 sequence: CASSEFGQGTDTQYF. The CDR3 nucleotides are TGTGCCAGCAGTGAATTTGGACAGGGCACAGATACGCAGTATTTT.

This clonotype has ten or more counts. The chain is built from TRBV6-2 or TRBV6-3 and TRBJ1-1; no firm D call. Germline CDR1 is MNHEY and CDR2 is SVGEGT. The CDR3 is made up of 14 amino acids. V shed 0 bases and J shed 4 bases, with 9 bases lying between them. The CDR3 DNA follows: TGTGCCAGCAGTTACTCGAGTACTGTCACTGAAGCTTTCTTT. Amino acid sequence: CASSYSSTVTEAFF.

V and J are TRBV3-1 and TRBJ1-5; tentative D call: TRBD1 (6 bases). From germline, CDR1 is LGHDT and CDR2 YNNKEL (reference sequence). Trimming cost V 1 base and J 5 bases, with 9 bases left between them. The CDR3 length is 14 residues. CDR3 loop: CASSQGAGDQPQHF. The CDR3 bases are TGTGCCAGCAGCCAAGGGGCAGGGGATCAGCCCCAGCATTTT.

This rearrangement joins TRBV5-1 to TRBJ1-1; weak D call: TRBD1 (5 bases). Germline V lookup: CDR1 SGHRS, CDR2 YFSETQ. V was cut by 3 bases and J by 2 bases, with 11 bases left in between. This CDR3 region has 14 residues. The CDR3 region is CASSSGRRNTEAFF. CDR3 in DNA: TGCGCCAGCAGCTCGGGACGGAGAAACACTGAAGCTTTCTTT.

The genes are TRBV4-1 and TRBJ1-1, with 9 bases fitting TRBD1. The V and J ends lost 1 base and 5 bases, in that order; junction bases with no gene match: 8. There are 16 residues in the CDR3. Per germline, CDR1 MGHRA and CDR2 YSYEKL. In DNA form, the CDR3 reads TGCGCCAGCAGCCAAGGACAGGGGGGATTAGGAACTGAAGCTTTCTTT. Residues: CASSQGQGGLGTEAFF.

This clonotype showed up many times. The genes are TRBV3-1 and TRBJ2-1; 10 bases are a match to TRBD1. The CDR3 covers 15 residues. Per the germline V gene, CDR1 is LGHDT and CDR2 is YNNKEL (reference sequence). V was clipped by 3 bases and J by 8 bases; unmatched bases: 7. The CDR3 loop reads CASSHRDRGTDEQFF. The CDR3 bases are TGTGCCAGCAGCCACCGGGACAGGGGTACCGATGAGCAGTTCTTC.

This chain uses TRBV6-2 or TRBV6-3 with TRBJ1-2; possibly TRBD1 for D (6 bases). The CDR3 spans 14 residues. Per the germline V gene, CDR1 is MNHEY and CDR2 is SVGEGT. The V end lost 4 bases, the J end lost 7 bases, and 16 bases lay between the germline ends. CDR3 DNA: TGTGCCAGCAGTTGGGGGACACCTTGGGGTGGCTACACCTTC. Amino acids: CASSWGTPWGGYTF.

This clonotype was counted many times. This chain connects TRBV7-9 to TRBJ1-1; 7 bases are shared with TRBD1. The CDR3 loop spans 12 amino acids. The V and J ends lost 5 bases and 10 bases, in that order; junction bases with no gene match: 7. The germline V gene encodes CDR1 SEHNR and CDR2 FQNEAQ (reference sequence). The CDR3 region is CASSERQGRAFF. CDR3 sequence (DNA): TGTGCCAGCAGCGAGAGACAGGGTCGAGCTTTCTTT.

This clonotype was counted a few times. The chain has TRBV6-2 or TRBV6-3 and TRBJ1-5, with D tentatively TRBD1 (6 bases). Germline CDR1 reads MNHEY; CDR2 reads SVGEGT. The length of the CDR3 is 13 residues. V dropped 6 bases and J dropped 4 bases, with 10 bases sitting between them. CDR3 loop: CASRRTDNQPQHF. CDR3 sequence (DNA): TGTGCCAGCAGACGGACAGATAATCAGCCCCAGCATTTT.

This clonotype has more than one count but fewer than ten. This may come from a read error, since a much larger clone is one base off. This rearrangement joins TRBV20-1 to TRBJ1-2, with D uncertain. Per the germline V gene, CDR1 is DFQATT and CDR2 is SNEGSKA (reference sequence). This CDR3 is built from 12 residues. Trimming left V 3 bases short and J 9 bases short, with 14 bases between. CDR3 in DNA: TGCAGTGCTAGGGAGCAGACACCGCGCTACACCTTC. Translation: CSAREQTPRYTF.

The rearrangement joins TRBV14 to TRBJ2-3; weak D call: TRBD2 (5 bases). Trimming pared 0 bases from V and 6 bases from J, leaving 10 bases between. CDR1 is SGHDN, CDR2 FVKESK, per germline. The CDR3 consists of 14 residues. CDR3 in DNA: TGTGCCAGCAGCCAAGATCATGGAGGCGATACGCAGTATTTT. It specifies CASSQDHGGDTQYF.

This clonotype was detected a few times. This rearrangement joins TRBV5-1 to TRBJ2-5, with 9 bases lining up with TRBD1. Trimming at V came to 0 bases and at J to 5 bases, leaving 5 bases not matched to a gene. The CDR3 spans 15 residues. Germline values: CDR1 SGHRS, CDR2 YFSETQ. CDR3 in amino acids: CASSLAWTGEETQYF. CDR3 nucleotide sequence: TGCGCCAGCAGCTTGGCCTGGACAGGGGAGGAGACCCAGTACTTC.

The chain has TRBV20-1 and TRBJ1-2; TRBD1 aligns across 7 bases. V shed 2 bases, J shed 3 bases, and the junction held 6 bases outside the gene matches. Germline lookup yields CDR1 DFQATT and CDR2 SNEGSKA (reference sequence). The length of the CDR3 is 14 residues. As DNA, the CDR3 is TGCAGTGCTAGACGGGGGACAGAGTACTATGGCTACACCTTC. Translated: CSARRGTEYYGYTF.

This clonotype was seen a few times. V and J are TRBV7-9 and TRBJ2-5; D may correspond to TRBD1 or TRBD2 (7 bases each). Germline V gene data show CDR1 as SEHNR and CDR2 as FQNEAQ (reference sequence). Trimming stripped 2 bases from V and 2 bases from J, with 18 bases between. The CDR3 sequence is 17 residues long. This CDR3 is CASSLLRGLADQETQYF. The CDR3 DNA reads TGTGCCAGCAGCTTATTGAGGGGGCTAGCGGATCAAGAGACCCAGTACTTC.

This clonotype was seen a handful of times. This CDR3 reads CASSILQGRGEKLFF. The CDR3 bases are TGCGCCAGCAGCATACTACAGGGGCGAGGTGAAAAACTGTTTTTT. The chain has TRBV5-1 and TRBJ1-4, with 7 bases matching TRBD1. J gave up 7 bases and V 4 bases, and 10 bases lay outside the gene matches. Germline V gene sequence: CDR1 SGHRS, CDR2 YFSETQ. The CDR3 runs to 15 residues.

The chain carries TRBV4-1 and TRBJ2-1, with 7 bases identical to TRBD2. CDR3 length: 15 residues. Germline trimming cut 1 base from V and 3 bases from J; bases unmatched to any gene: 3. Germline V lookup: CDR1 MGHRA, CDR2 YSYEKL. The chain's CDR3 is CASSQGWGGYNEQFF. CDR3 DNA: TGCGCCAGCAGCCAAGGGTGGGGGGGCTACAATGAGCAGTTCTTC.

The chain couples TRBV5-4 to TRBJ1-2, with a possible D match to TRBD1 (5 bases). V lost 6 bases and J 2 bases, leaving 14 bases between the germline ends. Germline values: CDR1 SGHNT, CDR2 YYREEE (reference sequence). CDR3 length: 14 residues. The CDR3 protein is CASIMIGENYGYTF. DNA for the CDR3: TGTGCCAGCATCATGATAGGGGAAAACTATGGCTACACCTTC.

In this sample, this clonotype turned up many times. This sequence joins TRBV3-1 and TRBJ2-5; TRBD2 matches 10 bases. J lost 5 bases, V lost 0 bases, and 9 bases had no gene match. Germline-derived CDR1 and CDR2 are LGHDT and YNNKEL (reference sequence). The CDR3 is 17 residues long. The CDR3 is CASSQERAGGPSETQYF. The CDR3 DNA reads as TGTGCCAGCAGCCAAGAACGAGCGGGGGGGCCTTCGGAGACCCAGTACTTC.

V usage is TRBV12-3 or TRBV12-4 and J usage is TRBJ1-3; 9 nucleotides match TRBD1. The CDR3 covers 14 residues. V shed 3 bases and J 7 bases; nucleotides not matched to a gene: 4. This chain's CDR3 is CASSLEDRGNTIYF. The CDR3 region has the DNA TGTGCCAGCAGTTTGGAGGACAGGGGCAACACCATATATTTT.

This clonotype was seen repeatedly, ten times or more. This chain links TRBV19 with TRBJ2-5; D is unresolved. CDR3 length: 13 residues. Germline V lookup: CDR1 LNHDA, CDR2 SQIVND (reference sequence). Trimming took 9 bases from V and 1 from J, leaving 12 bases between them. The CDR3 DNA sequence: TGTGCCAGCAGCATAGGATCCCAAGAGACCCAGTACTTC. It codes for CASSIGSQETQYF.

The chain combines TRBV20-1 with TRBJ2-2; 9 bases map to TRBD2. The CDR3 loop spans 17 amino acids. Trimming cost V 6 bases and J 1 base; bases outside gene matches: 12. Germline CDR1 is DFQATT and CDR2 is SNEGSKA (reference sequence). CDR3 in amino acids: CSAKDTIAGENTGELFF. The DNA for the CDR3 is TGCAGTGCCAAGGATACAATAGCGGGGGAGAACACCGGGGAGCTGTTTTTT.

This clonotype has a single count. The chain couples TRBV19 to TRBJ1-5; D might be TRBD1 (5 bases). Deletions cut 5 bases from V and 5 bases from J, with 22 bases between. CDR1 and CDR2 from the germline V gene are LNHDA and SQIVND (reference sequence). The CDR3 has 17 residues. The CDR3 region is CASSYAGPGVSDQPQHF. The CDR3 DNA reads as TGTGCCAGTAGTTATGCGGGACCGGGGGTGAGTGATCAGCCCCAGCATTTT.

CDR3 region: CASSQLLGWMDEQYF. The CDR3 bases are TGTGCCAGTAGTCAACTTTTGGGGTGGATGGACGAGCAGTACTTC. The genes are TRBV19 and TRBJ2-7; no firm D call. This CDR3 is built from 15 residues. CDR1 is LNHDA and CDR2 is SQIVND in the germline V gene (reference sequence). V was clipped by 5 bases and J by 5 bases, with 19 bases between them.